The rows below give T cell receptor beta chains drawn from one sample of a study of early T cells in non-severe SARS-CoV-2 infection. TCRdb reprocessed the 5' RACE reads with MiXCR, giving one entry per CDR3 protein. The sample holds tens of thousands of distinct CDR3 sequences, roughly an eighth seen once. The sequences come from whole blood, collected at baseline. The receptor source for this set is an adult who was a healthcare worker with PCR-confirmed SARS-CoV-2 infection or an uninfected control (not recorded which). Each CDR3 is given with its conserved first and last residue. A D gene is named only where the DNA matches it firmly. Some rows mark clone size as missing; the rest say once, few, many or name a class of expanded clone.

J gene | CDR3 length | V gene | D gene | clone size | CDR3 DNA | CDR3 protein
TRBJ2-3 | 15 | TRBV7-2 | . | few | TGTGCCAGCAGCCCCGGACGGGGGGCGTCAGATACGCAGTATTTT | CASSPGRGASDTQYF
TRBJ2-5 | 12 | TRBV5-1 | . | few | TGCGCCAGCAGCTTTGATCAAGAGACCCAGTACTTC | CASSFDQETQYF
TRBJ1-1 | 12 | TRBV29-1 | . | many | TGCAGCGTTGGACATTACGACACTGAAGCTTTCTTT | CSVGHYDTEAFF
TRBJ2-6 | 17 | TRBV19 | . | . | TGTGCCAGTAGTGACGGGTTTAGGCGCTCTGGGGCCAACGTCCTGACTTTC | CASSDGFRRSGANVLTF
TRBJ1-1 | 14 | TRBV18 | . | many | TGTGCCAGCTCGGGGTTAGACCAGAACACTGAAGCTTTCTTT | CASSGLDQNTEAFF
TRBJ1-6 | 14 | TRBV5-5 | . | many | TGTGCCAGCAGCTTGGGACAGTCTAGTTCACCCCTCCACTTT | CASSLGQSSSPLHF
TRBJ1-5 | 15 | TRBV4-1 | . | many | TGCGCCAGCAGCCAAGAGGGGTACAGCAATCAGCCCCAGCATTTT | CASSQEGYSNQPQHF
TRBJ2-1 | 17 | TRBV29-1 | . | . | TGCAGCGTTGAAGATGGGGCGGCCCAAAGCTCCTACAATGAGCAGTTCTTC | CSVEDGAAQSSYNEQFF
TRBJ2-2 | 18 | TRBV27 | TRBD1 | . | TGTGCCAGCAGTACTTTCCGGGACAGGGGGCGGAACACCGGGGAGCTGTTTTTT | CASSTFRDRGRNTGELFF
TRBJ2-3 | 18 | TRBV18 | TRBD2 | many | TGTGCCAGCTCACCACCTAGACTAGCGGGGAGAATCACAGATACGCAGTATTTT | CASSPPRLAGRITDTQYF
TRBJ1-2 | 17 | TRBV10-2 | . | . | TGCGCCAGCAGTGAGTCGAGTATGGCAGAAACCCAATATGGCTACACCTTC | CASSESSMAETQYGYTF
TRBJ1-1 | 15 | TRBV27 | TRBD1 | few | TGTGCCAGCAGTTCGGGACAGCTTATGAACACTGAAGCTTTCTTT | CASSSGQLMNTEAFF
TRBJ2-5 | 13 | TRBV7-8 | . | . | TGTGCCAGCAGCCCGGGACTTTACGAGACCCAGTACTTC | CASSPGLYETQYF
TRBJ2-7 | 15 | TRBV20-1 | . | . | TGCAGTGCTAGCGCCAGTTGGAAGACGACCTACGAGCAGTACTTC | CSASASWKTTYEQYF
TRBJ1-2 | 17 | TRBV7-9 | TRBD1 | few | TGTGCCAGCAGCCCTACGGACAGGTGGGAACCTAACTATGGCTACACCTTC | CASSPTDRWEPNYGYTF
TRBJ1-1 | 12 | TRBV10-2 | . | . | TGCGCCAGCAGTGTAAGAAAGATTGAAGCTTTCTTT | CASSVRKIEAFF
TRBJ2-1 | 12 | TRBV28 | TRBD2 | . | TGTGCCAGCAGTCTCCTAGGGTCTGCGGGGGTCTTC | CASSLLGSAGVF
TRBJ2-1 | 13 | TRBV20-1 | TRBD2 | many | TGCAGTGCTAGTACAGCGGGGAATAATGAGCAGTTCTTC | CSASTAGNNEQFF
TRBJ2-4 | 10 | TRBV21-1 | . | . | TGTGCCACAGCGCGCAGGGCCCGGTACTTC | CATARRARYF
TRBJ2-2 | 16 | TRBV27 | . | . | TGTGCCAGCAGTTCAGACAGGACCCCCGTCACCGGGGAGCTGTTTTTT | CASSSDRTPVTGELFF
TRBJ2-5 | 14 | TRBV11-2 | TRBD2 | few | TGTGCCAGCAGCTTCGAGCGGGGCCACGAGACCCAGTACTTC | CASSFERGHETQYF
TRBJ1-5 | 13 | TRBV2 | . | few | TGTGCCAGCAGTGGTCAGAACAATCAGCCCCAGCATTTT | CASSGQNNQPQHF
TRBJ2-3 | 13 | TRBV6-4 | . | . | TGTGCCAGCAGTGGGGGCAGGCGCGATACGCAGTATTTT | CASSGGRRDTQYF
TRBJ1-4 | 22 | TRBV5-6 | . | few | TGTGCCAGCACACCTCAAGTCACGGGGGGCGATATCGCAGCCGCAACTAATGAAAAACTGTTTTTT | CASTPQVTGGDIAAATNEKLFF
TRBJ1-5 | 15 | TRBV10-3 | . | many | TGTGCCATCAGTGAAGGGCTTATGGGTACCCAGCCCCAGCATTTT | CAISEGLMGTQPQHF
TRBJ2-1 | 14 | TRBV12-3/TRBV12-4 | TRBD2 | many | TGTGCCAGCAGTCCAGAAGTAGCGGGGGGTGGTCAGTTCTTC | CASSPEVAGGGQFF
TRBJ2-2 | 10 | TRBV9 | . | few | TGTGCCAGCTCATTCGGGGAGCTGTTTTTT | CASSFGELFF
TRBJ2-2 | 12 | TRBV7-3 | . | many | TGTGCCAGCAGCTCCTACACCGGGGAGCTGTTTTTT | CASSSYTGELFF
TRBJ1-2 | 14 | TRBV7-2 | TRBD1 | . | TGTGCCAGCAGCGACAGGGGGCGAAGCTATGGCTACACCTTC | CASSDRGRSYGYTF
TRBJ1-2 | 16 | TRBV15 | . | . | TGTGCCACCAGCAGAAATCGCCATGCCAGGGGCAATGGCTACACCTTC | CATSRNRHARGNGYTF
TRBJ1-2 | 14 | TRBV12-3/TRBV12-4 | TRBD1 | many | TGTGCCAGCAGAAAGACAGGGCCCCAGGCGGGCTACACCTTC | CASRKTGPQAGYTF
TRBJ2-5 | 15 | TRBV11-2 | . | . | TGTGCCAGCAGTTCCCAGTCCATAGGGGGGGAGACCCAGTACTTC | CASSSQSIGGETQYF
TRBJ2-3 | 15 | TRBV6-1 | . | few | TGTGCCAGCAGTAGGATAGCGATGAGCACAGATACGCAGTATTTT | CASSRIAMSTDTQYF
TRBJ2-5 | 13 | TRBV5-1 | . | many | TGCGCCAGCAGCTTGGGGACAGTAGGAATCCAGTACTTC | CASSLGTVGIQYF
TRBJ2-1 | 18 | TRBV5-1 | TRBD2 | many | TGCGCCAGCAGCTTGGGGCCGGCTACTAGCGGTCTTTACAATGAGCAGTTCTTC | CASSLGPATSGLYNEQFF
TRBJ1-4 | 14 | TRBV25-1 | . | many | TGTGCCAGCAGTGGCAGGGACCATAATGAAAAACTGTTTTTT | CASSGRDHNEKLFF
TRBJ1-5 | 16 | TRBV20-1 | . | few | TGCAGTGCTAGAGAGTTGGGGTTTCGGGACAATCAGCCCCAGCATTTT | CSARELGFRDNQPQHF
TRBJ2-3 | 17 | TRBV6-2/TRBV6-3 | TRBD2 | . | TGTGCCAGCAGGTCCCCTAGCGGGGGGGCCGTAACAGATACGCAGTATTTT | CASRSPSGGAVTDTQYF
TRBJ2-3 | 14 | TRBV20-1 | . | . | TGCAGTGCCAAACTTTTCACTAGCACAGATACGCAGTATTTT | CSAKLFTSTDTQYF
TRBJ2-2 | 20 | TRBV5-6 | . | many | TGTGCCAGCAGCGGTGGATCCCGGGCCTGGCGAAGAGAGAACACCGGGGAGCTGTTTTTT | CASSGGSRAWRRENTGELFF
TRBJ2-1 | 14 | TRBV6-6 | TRBD1 | many | TGTGCCAGCAGAGGACAGGAGATCAACAATGAGCAGTTCTTC | CASRGQEINNEQFF
TRBJ2-5 | 16 | TRBV2 | TRBD2 | . | TGTGCCAGCAGTGATCCCCGCGGGGGGTCCCAAGAGACCCAGTACTTC | CASSDPRGGSQETQYF
TRBJ2-7 | 15 | TRBV3-1 | TRBD1 | many | TGTGCCAGCAGCCGAACGACAGGGGGCGGCTACGAGCAGTACTTC | CASSRTTGGGYEQYF
TRBJ2-1 | 13 | TRBV5-5 | . | many | TGTGCCAGCAGCTTGTTAGCGCAGGGAGAGCAGTTCTTC | CASSLLAQGEQFF
TRBJ1-1 | 14 | TRBV28 | . | few | TGTGCCAGCAGTTTGGGGGGCCCCAACACTGAAGCTTTCTTT | CASSLGGPNTEAFF
TRBJ2-5 | 14 | TRBV7-6 | TRBD2 | many | TGTGCCAGCAGCTTCCGCGGGGGGCCAGAGACCCAGTACTTC | CASSFRGGPETQYF
TRBJ2-1 | 14 | TRBV20-1 | TRBD2 | many | TGCAGTGCTAGAGGACTAGCGGGGGCCCAGGTTCAGTTCTTC | CSARGLAGAQVQFF
TRBJ1-2 | 14 | TRBV12-3/TRBV12-4 | TRBD1 | . | TGTGCCAGCAGTCAAGACAGGGGGAAGAGTGGCTACACCTTC | CASSQDRGKSGYTF
TRBJ2-1 | 12 | TRBV12-3/TRBV12-4 | . | few | TGTGCCAGCGGGGACTCCTACAATGAGCAGTTCTTC | CASGDSYNEQFF
TRBJ2-3 | 14 | TRBV10-2 | TRBD2 | few | TGCGCCGCGCGTGGACTAGCGGGGGCAGATACGCAGTATTTT | CAARGLAGADTQYF
TRBJ1-5 | 17 | TRBV2 | . | many | TGTGCCAGCAGTGAAGCAAGGGGAAAGGGACGGAATCAGCCCCAGCATTTT | CASSEARGKGRNQPQHF
TRBJ2-2 | 10 | TRBV29-1 | . | . | TGCAGCGTTGGTGACCGGGAGCTGTTTTTT | CSVGDRELFF
TRBJ1-1 | 13 | TRBV2 | TRBD1 | . | TGTGCCAGCAGAATCGGGACAGGGGACGAAGCTTTCTTT | CASRIGTGDEAFF
TRBJ2-7 | 13 | TRBV6-1 | . | . | TGTGCCAGCAGTGTCCGGGGGCCCTACGAGCAGTACTTC | CASSVRGPYEQYF
TRBJ1-1 | 12 | TRBV20-1 | . | few | TGCAGTGCCCACCAAGGGTACACTGAAGCTTTCTTT | CSAHQGYTEAFF
TRBJ2-1 | 14 | TRBV20-1 | . | many | TGCAGTGCTAGATTCAGGTCTGGAATTGGTGAGCAGTTCTTC | CSARFRSGIGEQFF
TRBJ1-2 | 13 | TRBV6-1 | . | . | TGTGCCAGCAGTGAAGGGGGGATGTATGGCTACACCTTC | CASSEGGMYGYTF